These T cell receptor beta chains were read from a single sample in a study of blood T cells in healthy people across ages. TCRdb independently ran MiXCR on the 5' RACE reads; one entry per CDR3 protein. The repertoire includes some 640,000 distinct CDR3 sequences, 25% to 35% of them detected once, and approximately 14% sits in the top ten. The source material was blood. The receptors stem from a woman of 80 years or more in good health. Both conserved end residues are part of each CDR3. D genes are given only for firm matches. Clone size, where shown, is once, few, many, or a class for clones that have expanded.

CASSWGGQGNEQYF	TGCGCCAGCAGCTGGGGGGGGCAGGGAAATGAGCAGTACTTC	TRBV5-1	TRBJ2-5	-	-
CASSYDGERYEQYF	TGTGCCAGCAGTTACGATGGGGAGAGGTACGAGCAGTACTTC	TRBV6-6	TRBJ2-7	-	many
CASKGGPQATEAFF	TGTGCCAGCAAAGGCGGGCCCCAGGCCACTGAAGCTTTCTTT	TRBV6-2/TRBV6-3	TRBJ1-1	-	many
CASSLEGTRGHYGYTF	TGTGCCAGCAGCTTAGAAGGTACCAGGGGGCACTATGGCTACACCTTC	TRBV7-2	TRBJ1-2	TRBD1	many
CASSPWGGSDEKLFF	TGTGCCAGCTCACCATGGGGTGGATCGGATGAAAAACTGTTTTTT	TRBV18	TRBJ1-4	-	-
CAITGTRGYTF	TGTGCCATCACAGGGACTCGCGGCTACACCTTC	TRBV10-3	TRBJ1-2	-	-
CASSRAGGLMETQYF	TGTGCCAGCAGCAGAGCGGGGGGGCTTATGGAGACCCAGTACTTC	TRBV7-3	TRBJ2-5	TRBD2	many
CASSYGAAHETQYF	TGTGCCAGCAGTTACGGGGCGGCTCACGAGACCCAGTACTTC	TRBV6-2/TRBV6-3	TRBJ2-5	-	-
CSARYREGMEAFF	TGCAGTGCGCGATACAGGGAGGGAATGGAAGCTTTCTTT	TRBV20-1	TRBJ1-1	-	-
CASSFRLAGSGDTQYF	TGTGCCAGTAGTTTTCGACTAGCGGGGTCGGGGGATACGCAGTATTTT	TRBV19	TRBJ2-3	TRBD2	-
CASSLGGHGELFF	TGCGCCAGCAGCTTAGGGGGCCACGGGGAGCTGTTTTTT	TRBV5-1	TRBJ2-2	TRBD1	-
CASSGGQGEETQYF	TGTGCCAGCAGCGGAGGACAGGGTGAGGAGACCCAGTACTTC	TRBV7-9	TRBJ2-5	TRBD1	-
CASSKDQGSRGTEAFF	TGTGCCAGCAGCAAGGATCAGGGTAGCCGTGGGACTGAAGCTTTCTTT	TRBV21-1	TRBJ1-1	-	few
CASSAGILNQPQHF	TGTGCCAGCAGTGCCGGGATCCTCAATCAGCCCCAGCATTTT	TRBV12-3/TRBV12-4	TRBJ1-5	-	many
CAWRPRRAVGGTEAFF	TGTGCCTGGAGGCCTAGGAGAGCGGTGGGTGGCACTGAAGCTTTCTTT	TRBV30	TRBJ1-1	-	few
CASSQGSPAPRETQYF	TGTGCCAGCAGCCAAGGAAGTCCGGCTCCTAGAGAGACCCAGTACTTC	TRBV3-1	TRBJ2-5	-	many